This T cell receptor beta chain came from a study of blood T cell repertoires in COVID-19. In the authors' workflow: Amplification of reference gene primers provided the estimated nucleated cell counts. Some clones are missing from TCRdb's copy, which holds only in-frame ones; the method was immunoSEQ multiplex PCR. V, J and clone size were drawn from that table, and D and trimming were deduced from the DNA. This sample has some 270,000 clones, with 80% to 90% found just once. The CDR3 runs to 14 residues. V dropped 5 bases and J dropped 2; count of bases not matched to a gene: 5. Germline CDR1 is LGHDT and CDR2 is YNNKEL (reference sequence). This clone has a handful of counts. Other DNA sequences in this specimen translate into the identical CDR3.

The genes are TRBV3-1 (or the pseudogene TRBV3-2) and TRBJ1-2; 7 nucleotides align to TRBD1. The clonotype comes from a woman in her 70s with acute or convalescent COVID-19. The sample consisted of peripheral blood. Here the CDR3 DNA reads TGTGCCAGCAGCTACACAGGGGCAAACTATGGCTACACCTTC. Amino acids: CASSYTGANYGYTF.